The 30 T cell receptor beta chains reported below all come from one sample, sequenced in a study of T cell changes during pregnancy in multiple sclerosis. Some clones are missing from TCRdb's copy, which holds only in-frame ones; the method was immunoSEQ multiplex PCR. This table holds roughly 60,000 clones, about 90% found once. Sequencing was performed on peripheral blood, taken in the second trimester of pregnancy. The receptors come from a female donor in good health, enrolled as a control in a pregnancy study.

The chain combines TRBV2 with TRBJ1-1; D is unclear. The CDR3 runs 12 residues. Trimming took off 2 bases at V and 5 bases at J, with 6 bases between the two ends. Germline CDR1 and CDR2: SNHLY and FYNNEI. As DNA, the CDR3 is TGTGCCAGCAGTGAATTTACTACTGAAGCTTTCTTT. Amino acids: CASSEFTTEAFF.

This clone was seen just once. The chain has TRBV11-2 and TRBJ2-3; 7 nucleotides agree with TRBD2. The CDR3 covers 12 residues. CDR1 is SGHAT and CDR2 is FQNNGV in the germline V gene. After removal of 4 bases from V and 5 bases from J, the junction contained 0 bases not matched to a gene. CDR3 coding DNA: TGTGCCAGCAGCTGGGGGGGAGATACGCAGTATTTT. This codes for CASSWGGDTQYF.

The chain joins TRBV30 to TRBJ2-3, with 8 nucleotides matching TRBD1. V dropped 2 bases and J dropped 6; count of bases not matched to a gene: 7. Germline loops: CDR1 GTSNPN, CDR2 SVGIG (reference sequence). The length of the CDR3 is 14 residues. The CDR3 is CAWSRTGGSDTQYF. Written as DNA, the CDR3 is TGTGCCTGGAGTAGAACAGGGGGATCCGATACGCAGTATTTT.

V is TRBV25-1 and J is TRBJ2-1, with D possibly matching TRBD2 (5 bases). The CDR3 totals 16 residues. CDR1 and CDR2 from the germline V gene are MGHDK and SYGVNS. Trimming stripped 2 bases from V and 0 bases from J, with 11 bases between. CDR3 sequence: CASSEGLGPSYNEQFF. CDR3 DNA sequence: TGTGCCAGCAGTGAAGGACTTGGACCCTCCTACAATGAGCAGTTCTTC.

Here the CDR3 reads CASSYRTGEHEQYF. CDR3 bases: TGTGCCAGCAGTTATAGGACAGGGGAACACGAGCAGTACTTC. The chain combines TRBV6-6 with TRBJ2-7; 9 bases are shared with TRBD1. Trimming at V came to 3 bases and at J to 5 bases, leaving 5 bases not matched to a gene. The CDR3 totals 14 residues. The V gene's germline CDR1 is MNHNY and CDR2 SVGAGI (reference sequence).

The chain carries TRBV4-1 and TRBJ2-1; 9 bases are a match to TRBD2. Germline V CDR1 and CDR2: MGHRA, YSYEKL. V shed 2 bases, J shed 4 bases, and the junction held 6 bases outside the gene matches. This CDR3 contains 16 residues. This CDR3 is CASSQPTSGSYNEQFF. The CDR3 nucleotides read TGCGCCAGCAGCCAACCGACTAGCGGAAGTTACAATGAGCAGTTCTTC.

This chain links TRBV13 with TRBJ1-2, with D perhaps matching TRBD1 (6 bases). The CDR3 has 14 amino acids. V gave up 3 bases and J gave up 7 bases, with 15 bases separating them. Germline CDR1 PRHDT, CDR2 FYEKMQ (reference sequence). The CDR3 region is CASSLGGGLSGYTF. Here the CDR3 DNA reads TGTGCCAGCAGCTTGGGGGGGGGCCTGAGTGGCTACACCTTC. The full variable domain, in which reference TRBV13 and TRBJ1-2 provide the parts outside the CDR3, is AAGVIQSPRHLIKEKRETATLKCYPIPRHDTVYWYQQGPGQDPQFLISFYEKMQSDKGSIPDRFSAQQFSDYHSELNMSSLELGDSALYFCASSLGGGLSGYTFGSGTRLTVV.

The J gene is TRBJ1-5, the V gene TRBV28; TRBD1 aligns across 8 bases. The CDR3 length is 15 residues. CDR1 is MDHEN and CDR2 is SYDVKM in the germline V gene. V shed 5 bases and J 7 bases; nucleotides not matched to a gene: 10. CDR3 loop: CASSTITGGGQPQHF. In DNA, the CDR3 is TGTGCCAGCAGTACGATCACAGGGGGAGGCCAGCCCCAGCATTTT.

The rearrangement uses TRBV20-1 and TRBJ2-3; possible D gene TRBD1, 5 bases. The CDR3 consists of 11 residues. Germline CDR1 and CDR2: DFQATT and SNEGSKA (reference sequence). V was cut by 6 bases and J by 6 bases, with 10 bases left in between. The CDR3 sequence is CSARQSDTQYF. CDR3 DNA: TGCAGTGCCAGACAGTCGGATACGCAGTATTTT.

This chain connects TRBV5-1 to TRBJ1-4; possible D gene TRBD1, 6 bases. Trimming took 2 bases from V and 0 from J, leaving 17 bases between them. The CDR3 runs to 18 residues. Germline V gene sequence: CDR1 SGHRS, CDR2 YFSETQ. CDR3 nucleotides: TGCGCCAGCAGCTTTGGGAGCAGGACAGCATCAACTAATGAAAAACTGTTTTTT. Protein: CASSFGSRTASTNEKLFF.

In this sample, this clone turned up a few times. This chain uses TRBV11-2 with TRBJ2-3, with 7 positions matching TRBD2. This CDR3 has 15 residues. V lost 3 bases, J lost 5 bases, and 8 bases stayed unmatched. Germline values: CDR1 SGHAT, CDR2 FQNNGV. CDR3 sequence reads: CASSFWGGSQDTQYF. The CDR3 DNA is TGTGCCAGCAGCTTTTGGGGGGGTTCACAAGATACGCAGTATTTT. Using reference TRBV11-2 and TRBJ2-3 for the parts outside the CDR3, the full variable domain is EAGVAQSPRYKIIEKRQSVAFWCNPISGHATLYWYQQILGQGPKLLIQFQNNGVVDDSQLPKDRFSAERLKGVDSTLKIQPAKLEDSAVYLCASSFWGGSQDTQYFGPGTRLTVL.

The rearrangement links TRBV28 to TRBJ2-7, with D unclear. This CDR3 is built from 13 residues. Germline lookup yields CDR1 MDHEN and CDR2 SYDVKM. The ends were cut back, 7 bases at V and 2 bases at J, with 12 bases in the middle. CDR3 loop: CASTLAATYEQYF. In DNA form, the CDR3 reads TGTGCCAGCACCCTGGCCGCCACCTACGAGCAGTACTTC.

The chain employs TRBV29-1 and TRBJ2-1; TRBD1 matches at 9 bases. CDR3 length: 15 amino acids. The germline V gene has CDR1 SQVTM and CDR2 ANQGSEA. With 6 bases clipped from V and 1 base from J, the junction kept 7 bases outside the gene matches. In DNA form, the CDR3 reads TGCAGCGTGCCCGGGACAGGGCGGTCCTACAATGAGCAGTTCTTC. Encoded protein: CSVPGTGRSYNEQFF.

The genes are TRBV11-2 and TRBJ1-2; no definite D call. The CDR3 loop spans 13 amino acids. Germline lookup yields CDR1 SGHAT and CDR2 FQNNGV. The V end was cut by 1 base, the J end by 5 bases, with 8 bases between. CDR3 sequence (DNA): TGTGCCAGCAGCTTAGCCCCGGGGTATGGCTACACCTTC. Translation gives CASSLAPGYGYTF.

The chain employs TRBV6-1 and TRBJ2-1; 8 bases are a match to TRBD2. The CDR3 extends over 14 amino acids. Trimming took 2 bases from V and 9 from J; bases not matched to a gene: 6. Per germline, CDR1 MNHNS and CDR2 SASEGT. CDR3 residues: CASSETGGVVEQFF. The CDR3, as DNA: TGTGCCAGCAGTGAAACCGGGGGGGTCGTTGAGCAGTTCTTC.

This chain connects TRBV6-1 to TRBJ2-1; 8 bases align to TRBD2. This CDR3 has 16 amino acids. Trimming at V came to 2 bases and at J to 3 bases, leaving 6 bases not matched to a gene. The germline gives CDR1 MNHNS, CDR2 SASEGT. In nucleotides, the CDR3 is TGTGCCAGCAGTGAATTTTCGACTAGCGTCTACAATGAGCAGTTCTTC. This gives the protein CASSEFSTSVYNEQFF.

This sequence joins TRBV7-9 and TRBJ2-5, with 8 bases that match TRBD1. The CDR3 is 15 amino acids. Per the germline V gene, CDR1 is SEHNR and CDR2 is FQNEAQ (reference sequence). The ends lost 5 bases at V and 5 bases at J; junction bases unmatched: 10. CDR3 region: CASSTTGDREETQYF. For the CDR3, the DNA is TGTGCCAGCAGCACGACAGGGGATCGGGAGGAGACCCAGTACTTC.

V usage is TRBV9 and J usage is TRBJ2-3, with D maybe TRBD2 (6 bases). Per germline, CDR1 SGDLS and CDR2 YYNGEE. V was shortened by 3 bases and J by 4 bases, with 12 bases between the two germline ends. The CDR3 extends over 14 amino acids. DNA of the CDR3: TGTGCCAGCAGCGCACGGGAGTACTCAGATACGCAGTATTTT. It is translated as CASSAREYSDTQYF.

V gene TRBV2 combines with J gene TRBJ1-2; 7 bases align to TRBD1. The CDR3 contains 16 residues. Germline trimming cut 8 bases from V and 2 bases from J; bases unmatched to any gene: 14. The V gene's germline CDR1 is SNHLY and CDR2 FYNNEI. CDR3 sequence: CASPEGTASMNYGYTF. The CDR3 DNA reads TGTGCCAGCCCAGAGGGGACAGCCTCCATGAACTATGGCTACACCTTC.

This clone showed up just a few times. V gene TRBV5-4 combines with J gene TRBJ1-1; D is uncertain. Germline loops: CDR1 SGHNT, CDR2 YYREEE (reference sequence). CDR3 size: 14 residues. Trimming removed 4 bases from V and 1 base from J, with 11 bases in between. DNA of the CDR3: TGTGCCAGCAGCCCCGAAGTGGCGAACACTGAAGCTTTCTTT. It specifies CASSPEVANTEAFF.

This clone was seen more than once but under ten times. The chain uses TRBV7-2 and TRBJ1-5; D unresolved. Trimming pared 2 bases from V and 8 bases from J, leaving 13 bases between. CDR3 length: 14 residues. CDR1 SGHTA and CDR2 FQGNSA come from the germline V gene. DNA of the CDR3: TGTGCCAGCAGCTTATCGGGAATAGGGAAGCCCCAGCATTTT. Encoded protein: CASSLSGIGKPQHF.

The chain is built from TRBV5-5 and TRBJ1-2; D uncertain. Per the germline V gene, CDR1 is SGHKS and CDR2 is YYEKEE (reference sequence). This CDR3 contains 16 residues. The germline V and J ends were trimmed by 0 bases and 5 bases, with 17 bases remaining between them. CDR3 region: CASSLDRDGGIYGYTF. The CDR3 DNA sequence: TGTGCCAGCAGCTTGGATCGGGATGGAGGGATATATGGCTACACCTTC.

V and J are TRBV11-2 and TRBJ1-2, with 7 bases matching TRBD1. The CDR3 has 15 residues. Germline-derived CDR1 and CDR2 are SGHAT and FQNNGV. V shed 5 bases, J shed 7 bases, and the junction held 13 bases outside the gene matches. The CDR3 nucleotides read TGTGCCAGCAGCCTACCAGACAGGGTGGAGCTTGGCTACACCTTC. Encoded protein: CASSLPDRVELGYTF. The full variable domain, its missing parts supplied by reference TRBV11-2 and TRBJ1-2, is EAGVAQSPRYKIIEKRQSVAFWCNPISGHATLYWYQQILGQGPKLLIQFQNNGVVDDSQLPKDRFSAERLKGVDSTLKIQPAKLEDSAVYLCASSLPDRVELGYTFGSGTRLTVV.

The chain employs TRBV15 and TRBJ1-1; 9 positions match TRBD1. The CDR3 runs to 16 residues. V trimming: 4 bases; J trimming: 1 base; junction bases outside the gene matches: 7. Germline V lookup: CDR1 LNHNV, CDR2 YYDKDF (reference sequence). CDR3 coding DNA: TGTGCCACCAGCACTCGGACAGGGGTGGCGAACACTGAAGCTTTCTTT. Amino acid sequence: CATSTRTGVANTEAFF.

This clone was counted many times. The rearrangement links TRBV6-1 to TRBJ2-2; 7 bases match TRBD2. The CDR3 covers 15 residues. Per the germline V gene, CDR1 is MNHNS and CDR2 is SASEGT. J was trimmed by 7 bases and V by 0 bases; bases with no gene match: 5. This CDR3 is CASSEAGGDHGELFF. The DNA for the CDR3 is TGTGCCAGCAGTGAAGCGGGAGGGGACCACGGGGAGCTGTTTTTT.

The rearrangement uses TRBV10-3 and TRBJ2-7; 10 positions match TRBD2. This CDR3 contains 18 residues. V trimming: 0 bases; J trimming: 4 bases; junction bases outside the gene matches: 12. Germline V lookup: CDR1 ENHRY, CDR2 SYGVKD. In DNA, the CDR3 is TGTGCCATCAGTGAGTCCTTTTTGCCAGTTAGCGGGAGGTACGAGCAGTACTTC. Encoded protein: CAISESFLPVSGRYEQYF.

The sample holds a few counts of this clone. This chain connects TRBV19 to TRBJ1-1, with TRBD1 matching over 9 bases. The CDR3 sequence is 13 residues long. V was clipped by 5 bases and J by 7 bases; unmatched bases: 5. CDR1 and CDR2 from the germline V gene are LNHDA and SQIVND (reference sequence). The CDR3 sequence is CASSPGQGFEAFF. As DNA, the CDR3 is TGTGCCAGTAGTCCAGGACAGGGGTTTGAAGCTTTCTTT.

The chain links TRBV7-9 to TRBJ2-7; TRBD1 agrees at 9 bases. The CDR3 loop spans 14 amino acids. The trim removed 1 base at V and 4 bases at J, leaving 2 bases unmatched. Per germline, CDR1 SEHNR and CDR2 FQNEAQ (reference sequence). The CDR3: CASSLGDRVYEQYF. CDR3 in DNA: TGTGCCAGCAGCTTAGGGGACAGGGTTTACGAGCAGTACTTC.

The chain employs TRBV28 and TRBJ2-7, with D unresolved. Deletions cut 2 bases from V and 3 bases from J, with 8 bases between. This CDR3 region has 13 residues. From germline, CDR1 is MDHEN and CDR2 SYDVKM. The CDR3 sequence: CASSLGRYYEQYF. For the CDR3, the DNA is TGTGCCAGCAGTTTAGGCCGTTACTACGAGCAGTACTTC.

This rearrangement joins TRBV5-1 to TRBJ2-5; 7 nucleotides agree with TRBD2. Trimming cost V 4 bases and J 2 bases; bases outside gene matches: 5. CDR1 is SGHRS and CDR2 is YFSETQ in the germline V gene. This CDR3 has 14 residues. The CDR3 loop is CASSPGTTQETQYF. CDR3 DNA sequence: TGCGCCAGCAGCCCTGGGACTACTCAAGAGACCCAGTACTTC.